One and the same sample provided the 18 T cell receptor beta chains below, sequenced in a study of cytomegalovirus exposure and HLA in healthy donors. The PCR ran on 60 Vbeta and 13 Jbeta primers. The data were produced by immunoSEQ multiplex PCR, yet TCRdb's version contains in-frame clones alone and is incomplete. There are roughly 100,000 clones in the sample; roughly three fifths occur only once, and less than 5% lies in the top ten. The specimen sequenced was PBMCs. The receptors were gathered from a human donor in good health.

This rearrangement joins TRBV4-1 to TRBJ2-7; 10 nucleotides line up with TRBD1. The V gene end was trimmed by 4 bases and the J gene end by 1 base; junction bases not matched to a gene: 7. In germline, CDR1 is MGHRA, CDR2 YSYEKL. The length of the CDR3 is 16 residues. The CDR3 sequence is CASSLFGTGVSYEQYF. CDR3 sequence (DNA): TGCGCCAGCAGCCTTTTTGGGACAGGGGTATCCTACGAGCAGTACTTC.

The chain joins TRBV30 to TRBJ2-5; weak D call: TRBD2 (6 bases). V lost 1 base to trimming and J lost 3 bases, with 9 bases between them. The CDR3 runs 13 residues. Germline loops: CDR1 GTSNPN, CDR2 SVGIG (reference sequence). Written as DNA, the CDR3 is TGTGCCTGGAGTGGGGGCGGGAAAGAGACCCAGTACTTC. This gives the protein CAWSGGGKETQYF.

CDR3 sequence (DNA): TGCGCCAGCAGCTTAAATCCGGGTCGCGGAGAGACCCAGTACTTC. Translating gives CASSLNPGRGETQYF. This chain connects TRBV5-1 to TRBJ2-5; D call uncertain. With 2 bases removed from V and 4 bases from J, the gap between germline ends came to 15 bases. Germline CDR1 SGHRS, CDR2 YFSETQ. This CDR3 region has 15 residues.

V gene TRBV27 combines with J gene TRBJ2-3; D is perhaps TRBD2 (6 bases). V lost 1 base, J lost 2 bases, and 19 bases lay in between. Germline CDR1 is MNHEY and CDR2 is SMNVEV (reference sequence). This CDR3 is built from 18 residues. CDR3 sequence: CASSLFNTPGLNTDTQYF. Here the CDR3 DNA reads TGTGCCAGCAGTTTATTCAACACCCCGGGACTTAACACAGATACGCAGTATTTT.

The chain recombines TRBV13 with TRBJ2-3; no clear D. The V end was cut by 5 bases, the J end by 2 bases, with 5 bases between. Germline V CDR1 and CDR2: PRHDT, FYEKMQ (reference sequence). The CDR3 consists of 12 residues. DNA for the CDR3: TGTGCCAGCAGCCAACTCACAGATACGCAGTATTTT. This gives the protein CASSQLTDTQYF. Full variable domain (outside the CDR3, taken from reference TRBV13 and TRBJ2-3): AAGVIQSPRHLIKEKRETATLKCYPIPRHDTVYWYQQGPGQDPQFLISFYEKMQSDKGSIPDRFSAQQFSDYHSELNMSSLELGDSALYFCASSQLTDTQYFGPGTRLTVL.

This chain connects TRBV7-3 to TRBJ2-1; TRBD2 aligns across 7 bases. The V and J ends lost 4 bases and 9 bases, in that order; junction bases with no gene match: 6. The length of the CDR3 is 13 residues. Germline V CDR1 and CDR2: SGHTA, FQGTGA. The CDR3 reads CASSSVLASEQFF. The CDR3 bases are TGTGCCAGCAGCTCCGTACTAGCGAGTGAGCAGTTCTTC.

V usage is TRBV29-1 and J usage is TRBJ2-2; TRBD1 is a possible D gene (5 bases). The CDR3 consists of 14 residues. Germline values: CDR1 SQVTM, CDR2 ANQGSEA. Trimming took 3 bases from V and 5 from J, leaving 13 bases between them. The CDR3: CSVEWGFLTGELFF. The CDR3 nucleotides are TGCAGCGTTGAGTGGGGCTTTTTGACCGGGGAGCTGTTTTTT.

The chain joins TRBV4-1 to TRBJ2-7, with D possibly being TRBD2 (6 bases). Trimming shortened V by 2 bases and J by 4 bases, and 15 bases separated the two germline ends. From germline, CDR1 is MGHRA and CDR2 YSYEKL. The CDR3 contains 15 residues. CDR3 amino acids: CASSQRTEGLYEQYF. DNA of the CDR3: TGCGCCAGCAGCCAAAGGACGGAGGGACTTTACGAGCAGTACTTC.

The chain uses TRBV11-2 and TRBJ1-4; D gene ambiguous. Trimming pared 7 bases from V and 4 bases from J, leaving 10 bases between. Looked up from germline, CDR1 is SGHAT and CDR2 is FQNNGV. CDR3 length: 13 amino acids. The CDR3 protein is CASTPRGNEKLFF. Here the CDR3 DNA reads TGTGCCAGCACCCCACGGGGTAATGAAAAACTGTTTTTT.

The rearrangement joins TRBV4-1 to TRBJ2-7; maybe TRBD1 (6 bases). V was trimmed by 1 base and J by 4 bases, leaving 11 bases between them. This CDR3 is built from 14 residues. Germline values: CDR1 MGHRA, CDR2 YSYEKL. CDR3 DNA: TGCGCCAGCAGCCAAGCCCCAGGGGCGTACGAGCAGTACTTC. This codes for CASSQAPGAYEQYF.

In the case of this clone: The sample carries other DNA sequences with the same CDR3. CDR3 sequence (DNA): TGTGCCAGCAGTTCGGGGCAAGAGACCCAGTACTTC. This sequence encodes CASSSGQETQYF. V is TRBV27 and J is TRBJ2-5; maybe TRBD2 (5 bases). V was cut by 4 bases and J by 2 bases, with 5 bases left in between. The CDR3 spans 12 residues. Per germline, CDR1 MNHEY and CDR2 SMNVEV (reference sequence).

V usage is TRBV7-9 and J usage is TRBJ2-7, with D unclear. Germline-derived CDR1 and CDR2 are SEHNR and FQNEAQ (reference sequence). The V gene lost 1 base and the J gene lost 0 bases, with 13 bases spanning the gap. CDR3 size: 16 residues. The CDR3 DNA reads as TGTGCCAGCAGCTTAGTCGCCGGGTCTTTCTCCTACGAGCAGTACTTC. It encodes CASSLVAGSFSYEQYF.

V and J are TRBV7-9 and TRBJ1-2, with D possibly matching TRBD1 (5 bases). The CDR3 covers 14 residues. CDR1 and CDR2 from the germline V gene are SEHNR and FQNEAQ (reference sequence). Trimming removed 4 bases at V and 6 bases at J, with 15 bases between. CDR3 residues: CASSSGAGNHGYTF. CDR3 coding DNA: TGTGCCAGCAGCTCAGGCGCAGGGAACCATGGCTACACCTTC.

The J gene is TRBJ2-7, the V gene TRBV6-5; D perhaps matches TRBD2 (6 bases). There are 15 residues in the CDR3. Germline V CDR1 and CDR2: MNHEY, SVGAGI. The ends were cut back, 0 bases at V and 5 bases at J, with 14 bases in the middle. The DNA of the CDR3 is TGTGCCAGCAGTTACTCGTCGGGAGTTCCCAACGAGCAGTACTTC. Translated, it gives CASSYSSGVPNEQYF.

The rearrangement joins TRBV12-5 to TRBJ2-7; a possible D gene is TRBD2 (5 bases). There are 12 residues in the CDR3. Germline loops: CDR1 LGHNT, CDR2 FRNRAP. V was shortened by 7 bases and J by 6 bases, with 13 bases between the two germline ends. CDR3 nucleotide sequence: TGTGCTAGTGCACGTAGCGTCGGCGAGCAGTACTTC. It is translated as CASARSVGEQYF.

On this clone itself: Additional DNA sequences in this sample encode the identical CDR3. The chain combines TRBV6-5 with TRBJ2-2, with D tentatively TRBD2 (5 bases). Germline CDR1 is MNHEY and CDR2 is SVGAGI. V was clipped by 6 bases and J by 3 bases, with 11 bases between them. CDR3 length: 14 amino acids. This CDR3 reads CASSRGIDTGELFF. CDR3 coding DNA: TGTGCCAGCAGCCGGGGAATAGACACCGGGGAGCTGTTTTTT.

In its sample, this clone was seen a few times. CDR3 loop: CASSIRQGVMNTEAFF. Here the CDR3 DNA reads TGTGCCAGTAGTATAAGACAGGGGGTAATGAACACTGAAGCTTTCTTT. The chain carries TRBV19 and TRBJ1-1; 9 nucleotides match TRBD1. From germline, CDR1 is LNHDA and CDR2 SQIVND (reference sequence). The CDR3 extends over 16 amino acids. V lost 2 bases, J lost 0 bases, and 4 bases stayed unmatched.

The V call is TRBV4-2, the J call TRBJ2-2; 7 bases agree with TRBD2. The CDR3 contains 15 residues. After removal of 4 bases from V and 6 bases from J, the junction contained 8 bases not matched to a gene. Germline loops: CDR1 LGHNA, CDR2 YNFKEQ. CDR3 region: CASSLGGSRSGELFF. As DNA, the CDR3 is TGTGCCAGCAGCCTCGGCGGGAGCCGGTCCGGGGAGCTGTTTTTT.